This T cell receptor (beta chain) was documented in a study of blood T cell repertoires in COVID-19. Assay: immunoSEQ multiplex PCR; the TCRdb copy retains only in-frame clones and omits some. The data hold 60,000 to 75,000 clones, with roughly 88% observed a single time. This CDR3 contains 15 residues. Trimming left V 7 bases short and J 0 bases short, with 15 bases between. CDR1 is LNHDA and CDR2 is SQIVND in the germline V gene (reference sequence). The V and J genes are TRBV19 and TRBJ1-2; D is uncertain. The origin of this receptor is a human donor in a cohort sampled during active COVID-19. Sequencing was carried out using peripheral blood. The CDR3 loop reads CASKVWAQTNYGYTF. In nucleotides, the CDR3 is TGTGCCAGTAAGGTCTGGGCTCAGACTAACTATGGCTACACCTTC.